The clone carrying this T cell receptor beta chain occurred many times. The data belong to a study of T-cell reconstitution after alpha-beta-depleted transplantation in children. The library targeted TCRbeta and was prepared with unique molecular identifiers. TCRdb redid the calling of the PCR reads with MiXCR, one entry per CDR3 protein. In the table there are just under 150,000 distinct CDR3 sequences, around 10% of which are singletons. The CDR3 length is 16 residues. CDR1 and CDR2 (germline): SQVTM, ANQGSEA. Between the trimmed V and J ends, which lost 5 bases and 1 base, there was a span of 21 bases.

The sequencing here drew on PBMCs, mostly from graft donor cells, taken 180 days after TCRalphabeta/CD19-depleted stem cell transplant. The chain joins TRBV29-1 to TRBJ2-7, with a weak D call TRBD2 (6 bases). This receptor was obtained from a female patient aged 2-10 years who had a stem cell transplant for congenital amegakaryocytic thrombocytopenia, so the T cells may come from the graft donor. As DNA, the CDR3 is TGCAGCGTTCTAAGTCGCGGGGTAGCGGCTTCCTACGAGCAGTACTTC. This encodes CSVLSRGVAASYEQYF.